A single sample gave rise to the 19 T cell receptor beta chains below, sequenced in a study of shared clonotypes between healthy human individuals. The protocol was immunoSEQ multiplex PCR, while the TCRdb copy is restricted to in-frame clones and leaves out a portion. The sample lists over a million clones, more than 75% occurring once. Sequencing was done on a sample of memory CD4+ T cells from PBMCs. Noted subset: CD45RA-negative fraction. The receptors were gathered from a man between 18 and 35 years old in good health. Some clones in this sample may be carry-over from other donors' samples.

This clone occurred a few times. The junction does not match germline at one end; this may be a read error. V gene TRBV5-1 combines with J gene TRBJ2-1; 7 nucleotides line up with TRBD2. From germline, CDR1 is SGHRS and CDR2 YFSETQ. The CDR3 has 15 amino acids. The CDR3 bases are TGCGCCAGCACCTTGCAGTCTAGCGGAAACAATGAGCAGTTCTTC. Protein: CASTLQSSGNNEQFF.

The chain carries TRBV18 and TRBJ1-2; D is perhaps TRBD1 (5 bases). Germline lookup yields CDR1 KGHSH and CDR2 LQKENI. The CDR3 has 14 amino acids. The germline V and J ends were trimmed by 2 bases and 1 base, with 8 bases remaining between them. For the CDR3, the DNA is TGTGCCAGCTCACCAGAGGGGAGTAACTATGGCTACACCTTC. It is translated as CASSPEGSNYGYTF. Based on the CDR3 plus reference TRBV18 and TRBJ1-2, the full variable domain is NAGVMQNPRHLVRRRGQEARLRCSPMKGHSHVYWYRQLPEEGLKFMVYLQKENIIDESGMPKERFSAEFPKEGPSILRIQQVVRGDSAAYFCASSPEGSNYGYTFGSGTRLTVV.

This clone was detected ten times or more. This sequence joins TRBV20-1 and TRBJ2-2; no clear D gene. Germline values: CDR1 DFQATT, CDR2 SNEGSKA (reference sequence). V was pared by 5 bases and J by 6 bases, with 7 bases between. This CDR3 contains 11 residues. The chain's CDR3 is CSALLAGELFF. CDR3 nucleotide sequence: TGCAGTGCTTTACTGGCCGGGGAGCTGTTTTTT.

Of note for this clone: A far more abundant clone sits one base away, making this likely a read error. The sample contains more than one DNA sequence encoding this CDR3. The gene calls are TRBV29-1 and TRBJ1-1, with D perhaps TRBD1 (5 bases). Per germline, CDR1 SQVTM and CDR2 ANQGSEA. This CDR3 spans 16 amino acids. Trimming removed 3 bases from V and 5 bases from J, with 22 bases in between. CDR3 protein: CSVDHRWGRANTEAFF. The CDR3 coding sequence is TGCAGCGTTGATCATCGGTGGGGGAGGGCGAATACTGAAGCTTTCTTT.

This clone has just one count. The V call is TRBV28, the J call TRBJ2-7, with D possibly called TRBD1 or TRBD2 (5 bases each). The CDR3 has 18 amino acids. Trimming stripped 7 bases from V and 1 base from J, with 26 bases between. Germline CDR1 and CDR2: MDHEN and SYDVKM. CDR3 sequence reads: CASMTGGATGTESYEQYF. The CDR3 DNA reads TGTGCCAGCATGACGGGTGGTGCGACCGGGACGGAGTCCTACGAGCAGTACTTC.

The CDR3 DNA reads TGTGCCAGTAGTATAGAAGGGGGGGCCAACACTGAAGCTTTCTTT. Encoded protein: CASSIEGGANTEAFF. The chain joins TRBV19 to TRBJ1-1; TRBD1 might be the D (6 bases). V shed 0 bases and J shed 2 bases, with 10 bases lying between them. CDR1 and CDR2 from the germline V gene are LNHDA and SQIVND (reference sequence). The CDR3 is made up of 15 amino acids.

The CDR3 region is CASSPGLAERQETQYF. The DNA for the CDR3 is TGTGCCAGCAGCCCGGGACTAGCGGAGCGACAAGAGACCCAGTACTTC. The chain couples TRBV5-5 to TRBJ2-5; the match to TRBD2 covers 11 bases. This CDR3 is 16 amino acids long. Trimming cost V 4 bases and J 2 bases; bases outside gene matches: 7. Germline loops: CDR1 SGHKS, CDR2 YYEKEE (reference sequence).

Notes on this clone: The sample carries other DNA sequences with the same CDR3. CDR3 amino acids: CASSPGQDQETQYF. For the CDR3, the DNA is TGTGCCAGCTCACCCGGACAGGACCAAGAGACCCAGTACTTC. V gene TRBV18 combines with J gene TRBJ2-5; 7 bases are shared with TRBD1. With V trimmed by 3 bases and J by 0 bases, 1 base remained unmatched. Germline V lookup: CDR1 KGHSH, CDR2 LQKENI. This CDR3 region has 14 residues.

The chain couples TRBV30 to TRBJ2-2; 7 bases fit TRBD1. The CDR3 extends over 16 amino acids. Losses at the gene ends were 5 bases for V and 1 base for J; bases not matched to a gene: 10. Germline-derived CDR1 and CDR2 are GTSNPN and SVGIG (reference sequence). The CDR3 is CAWAPLGQENTGELFF. The CDR3 DNA sequence: TGTGCCTGGGCCCCACTTGGACAGGAGAACACCGGGGAGCTGTTTTTT.

In this sample, this clone turned up once. This chain uses TRBV27 with TRBJ2-2; D may be TRBD1 (5 bases). Germline V CDR1 and CDR2: MNHEY, SMNVEV (reference sequence). The CDR3 is 13 residues long. The germline V and J ends were trimmed by 9 bases and 7 bases, with 15 bases remaining between them. This CDR3 is CASQALRGGELFF. In DNA form, the CDR3 reads TGTGCCAGTCAGGCCCTAAGGGGCGGGGAGCTGTTTTTT.

This clone was counted ten times or more. This chain links TRBV6-5 with TRBJ1-1, with D perhaps matching TRBD1 (6 bases). The germline V and J ends were trimmed by 6 bases and 4 bases, with 9 bases remaining between them. This CDR3 region has 12 residues. The germline CDR1 and CDR2 sequences are MNHEY and SVGAGI. CDR3 in DNA: TGTGCCAGCAGAAAACAGGGCACTGAAGCTTTCTTT. This codes for CASRKQGTEAFF.

V is TRBV25-1 and J is TRBJ2-3; D gene unclear. This CDR3 contains 15 residues. Per germline, CDR1 MGHDK and CDR2 SYGVNS. With 4 bases removed from V and 3 bases from J, the gap between germline ends came to 14 bases. The CDR3 region is CASSGSWGYTDTQYF. In DNA, the CDR3 is TGTGCCAGCAGTGGATCCTGGGGTTATACAGATACGCAGTATTTT.

A few counts support this clone. The chain employs TRBV5-1 and TRBJ1-2; D is undetermined. Germline assignment: CDR1 SGHRS and CDR2 YFSETQ. Trimming shortened V by 0 bases and J by 5 bases, and 14 bases separated the two germline ends. The CDR3 has 15 residues. CDR3 region: CASSLEGPPGYGYTF. DNA of the CDR3: TGCGCCAGCAGCTTGGAGGGTCCGCCGGGGTATGGCTACACCTTC. The full variable domain, in which reference TRBV5-1 and TRBJ1-2 provide the parts outside the CDR3, is KAGVTQTPRYLIKTRGQQVTLSCSPISGHRSVSWYQQTPGQGLQFLFEYFSETQRNKGNFPGRFSGRQFSNSRSEMNVSTLELGDSALYLCASSLEGPPGYGYTFGSGTRLTVV.

Worth noting for this clone: Other nucleotide sequences from this sample produce the same CDR3. CDR3 DNA sequence: TGTGCCTGGAGTGTAAAAGTGGGCACTGAAGCTTTCTTT. Its protein is CAWSVKVGTEAFF. V usage is TRBV30 and J usage is TRBJ1-1, with D hard to call. This CDR3 has 13 residues. V shed 0 bases and J shed 4 bases, with 9 bases lying between them. Germline V CDR1 and CDR2: GTSNPN, SVGIG (reference sequence).

In DNA, the CDR3 is TGTGCCAGCAGCAGGGTGGGCAATGAGCAGTTCTTC. Amino acid sequence: CASSRVGNEQFF. V usage is TRBV9 and J usage is TRBJ2-1; the D is unclear. Germline V lookup: CDR1 SGDLS, CDR2 YYNGEE. The CDR3 runs to 12 residues. The V and J ends lost 4 bases and 6 bases respectively, with 8 bases between them.

This chain joins TRBV18 and TRBJ2-7; 7 nucleotides match TRBD1. The CDR3 sequence is 16 residues long. Germline V gene data show CDR1 as KGHSH and CDR2 as LQKENI. J gave up 3 bases and V 3 bases, and 11 bases lay outside the gene matches. The CDR3 DNA reads TGTGCCAGCTCACCCCCCGGGACAGTTCCACACTACGAGCAGTACTTC. Protein: CASSPPGTVPHYEQYF.

This sequence joins TRBV5-4 and TRBJ1-2; D unclear. The CDR3 runs to 13 residues. The germline V gene encodes CDR1 SGHNT and CDR2 YYREEE (reference sequence). With 1 base removed from V and 0 bases from J, the gap between germline ends came to 4 bases. This CDR3 is CASSLIANYGYTF. The DNA of the CDR3 is TGTGCCAGCAGCTTGATAGCTAACTATGGCTACACCTTC.

The J gene is TRBJ2-7, the V gene TRBV29-1, with 16 positions matching TRBD2. Looked up from germline, CDR1 is SQVTM and CDR2 is ANQGSEA. V was pared by 5 bases and J by 3 bases, with 10 bases of the junction left unmatched. The CDR3 is 17 residues long. Here the CDR3 reads CSVHGGLAGGFYYEQYF. For the CDR3, the DNA is TGCAGCGTTCACGGGGGACTAGCGGGAGGGTTTTACTACGAGCAGTACTTC.

This chain joins TRBV5-1 and TRBJ2-5, with 11 bases matching TRBD2. V trimming: 1 base; J trimming: 5 bases; junction bases outside the gene matches: 10. The CDR3 spans 17 residues. Germline assignment: CDR1 SGHRS and CDR2 YFSETQ. The CDR3 loop reads CASSLPNTSGRVETQYF. As DNA, the CDR3 is TGCGCCAGCAGCTTGCCGAACACTAGCGGGAGAGTTGAGACCCAGTACTTC.